Here is one T cell receptor beta chain with its context. Other nucleotide sequences from this sample produce the same CDR3. The CDR3 is 16 residues long. V was pared by 3 bases and J by 7 bases, with 5 bases of the junction left unmatched. Germline V gene data show CDR1 as LNHDA and CDR2 as SQIVND (reference sequence). TCRdb's table, derived via immunoSEQ multiplex PCR, lists solely in-frame clones and lacks some. The table includes more than 2,000,000 clones, more than 90% detected once. This entry is derived from a study of shared clonotypes between healthy human individuals. This sequence originates from a young man in good health. This chain links TRBV19 with TRBJ1-6; the match to TRBD1 covers 11 bases. Sample: naive CD4+ T cells sorted from blood. Subset indicated: CD45RA+ positively selected. The CDR3 is CASSIGGTGGNSPLHF. DNA for the CDR3: TGTGCCAGTAGTATCGGTGGGACAGGGGGAAATTCACCCCTCCACTTT.